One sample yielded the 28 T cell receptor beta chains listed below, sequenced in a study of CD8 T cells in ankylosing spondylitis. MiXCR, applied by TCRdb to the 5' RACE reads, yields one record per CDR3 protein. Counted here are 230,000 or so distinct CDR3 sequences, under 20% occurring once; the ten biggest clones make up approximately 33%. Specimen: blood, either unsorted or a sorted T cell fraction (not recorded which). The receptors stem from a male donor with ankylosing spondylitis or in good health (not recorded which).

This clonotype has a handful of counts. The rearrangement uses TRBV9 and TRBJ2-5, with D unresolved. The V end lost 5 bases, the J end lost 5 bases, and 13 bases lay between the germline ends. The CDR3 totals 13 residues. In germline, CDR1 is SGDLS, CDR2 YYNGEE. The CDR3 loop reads CASRADLEETQYF. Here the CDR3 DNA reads TGTGCCAGCAGGGCAGATCTCGAGGAGACCCAGTACTTC. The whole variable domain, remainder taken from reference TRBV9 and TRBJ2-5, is DSGVTQTPKHLITATGQRVTLRCSPRSGDLSVYWYQQSLDQGLQFLIQYYNGEERAKGNILERFSAQQFPDLHSELNLSSLELGDSALYFCASRADLEETQYFGPGTRLLVL.

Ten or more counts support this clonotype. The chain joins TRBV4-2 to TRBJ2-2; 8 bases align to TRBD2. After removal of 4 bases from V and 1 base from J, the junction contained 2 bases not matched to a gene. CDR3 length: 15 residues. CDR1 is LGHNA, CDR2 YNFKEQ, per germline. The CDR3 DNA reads TGTGCCAGCAGCCCGGGACTAGAGAACACCGGGGAGCTGTTTTTT. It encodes CASSPGLENTGELFF.

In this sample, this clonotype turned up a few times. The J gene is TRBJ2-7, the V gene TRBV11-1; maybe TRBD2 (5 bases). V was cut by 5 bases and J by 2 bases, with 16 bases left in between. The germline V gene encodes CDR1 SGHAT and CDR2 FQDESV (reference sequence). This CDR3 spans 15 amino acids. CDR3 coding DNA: TGTGCCAGCAGCCACCTTGGCGGGTGGACCTACGAGCAGTACTTC. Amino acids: CASSHLGGWTYEQYF.

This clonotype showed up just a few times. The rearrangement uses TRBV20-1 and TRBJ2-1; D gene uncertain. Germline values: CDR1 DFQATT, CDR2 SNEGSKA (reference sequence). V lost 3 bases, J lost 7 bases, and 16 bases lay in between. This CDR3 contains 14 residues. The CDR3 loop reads CSASRPPQANEQFF. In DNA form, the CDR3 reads TGCAGTGCTAGTCGGCCCCCGCAGGCAAATGAGCAGTTCTTC.

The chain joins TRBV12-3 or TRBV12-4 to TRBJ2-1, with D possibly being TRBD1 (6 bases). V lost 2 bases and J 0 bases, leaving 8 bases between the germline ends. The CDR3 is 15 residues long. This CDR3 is CASSLLGASYNEQFF. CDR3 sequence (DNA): TGTGCCAGCAGTTTACTGGGGGCCTCCTACAATGAGCAGTTCTTC.

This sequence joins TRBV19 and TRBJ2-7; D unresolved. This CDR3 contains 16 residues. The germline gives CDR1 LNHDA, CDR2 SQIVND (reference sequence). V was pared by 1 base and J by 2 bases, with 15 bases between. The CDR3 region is CASSIGDHHVPYEQYF. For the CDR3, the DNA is TGTGCCAGTAGTATAGGGGATCACCACGTTCCCTACGAGCAGTACTTC.

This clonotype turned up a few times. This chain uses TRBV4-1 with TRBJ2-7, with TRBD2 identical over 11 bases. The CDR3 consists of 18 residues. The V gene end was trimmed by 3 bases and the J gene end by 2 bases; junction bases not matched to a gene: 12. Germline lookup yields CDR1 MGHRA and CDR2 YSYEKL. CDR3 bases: TGCGCCAGCAGCCATGACGGGACTAGCGGAGGGCTTACCTACGAGCAGTACTTC. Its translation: CASSHDGTSGGLTYEQYF.

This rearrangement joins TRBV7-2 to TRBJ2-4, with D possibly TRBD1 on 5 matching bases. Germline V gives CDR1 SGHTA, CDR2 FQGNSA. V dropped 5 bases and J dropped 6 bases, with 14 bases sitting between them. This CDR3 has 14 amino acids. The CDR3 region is CASSPWGPGNIQYF. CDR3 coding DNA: TGTGCCAGCAGCCCCTGGGGCCCAGGAAACATTCAGTACTTC.

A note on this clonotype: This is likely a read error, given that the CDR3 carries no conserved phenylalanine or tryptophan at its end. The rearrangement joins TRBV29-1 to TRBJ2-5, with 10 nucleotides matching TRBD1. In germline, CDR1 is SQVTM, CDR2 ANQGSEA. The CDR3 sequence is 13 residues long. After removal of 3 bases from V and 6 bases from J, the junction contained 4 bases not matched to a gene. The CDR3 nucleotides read TGCAGCGTTGACTGGGACAGGGGAAAGACCCAGTACTAC. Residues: CSVDWDRGKTQYY.

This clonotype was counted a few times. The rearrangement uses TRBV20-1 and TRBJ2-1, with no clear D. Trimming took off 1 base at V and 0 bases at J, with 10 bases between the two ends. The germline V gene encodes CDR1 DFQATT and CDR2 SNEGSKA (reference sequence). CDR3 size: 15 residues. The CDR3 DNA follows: TGCAGTGCTAGAGGTTTGGTTCGCTCCTACAATGAGCAGTTCTTC. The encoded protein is CSARGLVRSYNEQFF.

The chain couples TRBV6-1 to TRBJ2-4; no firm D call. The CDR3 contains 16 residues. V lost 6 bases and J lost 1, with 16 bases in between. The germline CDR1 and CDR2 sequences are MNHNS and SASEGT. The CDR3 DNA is TGTGCCAGCAGATTTGGCCCTGGGGTTGCCAAAAACATTCAGTACTTC. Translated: CASRFGPGVAKNIQYF.

The CDR3 loop reads CASSQTLGQVETQYF. CDR3 nucleotides: TGCGCCAGCAGCCAAACCCTCGGACAGGTGGAGACCCAGTACTTC. The rearrangement uses TRBV4-3 and TRBJ2-5; 7 bases are shared with TRBD1. J was trimmed by 5 bases and V by 2 bases; bases with no gene match: 8. The CDR3 extends over 15 amino acids. Germline V gives CDR1 LGHNA, CDR2 YSLEER.

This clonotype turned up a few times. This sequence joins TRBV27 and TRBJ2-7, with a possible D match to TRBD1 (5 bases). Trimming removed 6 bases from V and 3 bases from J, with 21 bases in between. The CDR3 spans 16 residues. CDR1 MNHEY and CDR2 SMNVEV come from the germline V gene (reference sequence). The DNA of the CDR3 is TGTGCCAGCAGCCCCACCTCTGTAGGGGCTTACTACGAGCAGTACTTC. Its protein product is CASSPTSVGAYYEQYF.

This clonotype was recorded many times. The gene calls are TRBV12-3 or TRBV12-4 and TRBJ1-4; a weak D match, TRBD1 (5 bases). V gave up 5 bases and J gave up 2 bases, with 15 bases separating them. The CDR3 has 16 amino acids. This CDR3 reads CASSHLEGWTNEKLFF. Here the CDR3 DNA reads TGTGCCAGCAGTCACCTCGAGGGGTGGACTAATGAAAAACTGTTTTTT.

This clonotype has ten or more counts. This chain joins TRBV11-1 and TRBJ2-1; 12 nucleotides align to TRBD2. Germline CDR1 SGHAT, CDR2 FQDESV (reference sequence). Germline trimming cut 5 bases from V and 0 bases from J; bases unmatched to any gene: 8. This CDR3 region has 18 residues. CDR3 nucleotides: TGTGCCAGCAGCCTCGGGACTAGCGGGCTAAGCTCCTACAATGAGCAGTTCTTC. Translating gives CASSLGTSGLSSYNEQFF.

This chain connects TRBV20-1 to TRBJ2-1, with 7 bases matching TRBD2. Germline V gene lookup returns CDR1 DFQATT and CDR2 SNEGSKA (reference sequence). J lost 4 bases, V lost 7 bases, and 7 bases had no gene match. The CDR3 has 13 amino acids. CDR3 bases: TGCAGTGTTGGGACTATCCTATACAATGAGCAGTTCTTC. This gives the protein CSVGTILYNEQFF.

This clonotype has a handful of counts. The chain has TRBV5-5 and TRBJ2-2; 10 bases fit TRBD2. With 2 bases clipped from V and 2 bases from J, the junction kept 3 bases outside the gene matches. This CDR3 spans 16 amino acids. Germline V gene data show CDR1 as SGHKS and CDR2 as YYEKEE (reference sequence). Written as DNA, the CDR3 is TGTGCCAGCAGCTTACTACTAGCGGGAAACACCGGGGAGCTGTTTTTT. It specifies CASSLLLAGNTGELFF. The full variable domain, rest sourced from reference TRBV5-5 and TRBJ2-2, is DAGVTQSPTHLIKTRGQQVTLRCSPISGHKSVSWYQQVLGQGPQFIFQYYEKEERGRGNFPDRFSARQFPNYSSELNVNALLLGDSALYLCASSLLLAGNTGELFFGEGSRLTVL.

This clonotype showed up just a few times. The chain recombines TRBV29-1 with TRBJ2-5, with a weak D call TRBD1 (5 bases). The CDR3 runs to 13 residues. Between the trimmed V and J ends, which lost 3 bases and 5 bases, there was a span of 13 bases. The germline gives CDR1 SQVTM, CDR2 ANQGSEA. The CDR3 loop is CSVETQGWETQYF. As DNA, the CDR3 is TGCAGCGTTGAGACCCAGGGTTGGGAGACCCAGTACTTC. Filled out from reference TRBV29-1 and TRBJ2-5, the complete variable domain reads SAVISQKPSRDICQRGTSLTIQCQVDSQVTMMFWYRQQPGQSLTLIATANQGSEATYESGFVIDKFPISRPNLTFSTLTVSNMSPEDSSIYLCSVETQGWETQYFGPGTRLLVL.

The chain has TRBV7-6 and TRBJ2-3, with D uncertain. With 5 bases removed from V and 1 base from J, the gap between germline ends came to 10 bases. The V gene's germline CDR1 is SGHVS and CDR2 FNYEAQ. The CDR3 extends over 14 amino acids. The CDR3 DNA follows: TGTGCCAGCAGCCGGTCCTACCGCACAGATACGCAGTATTTT. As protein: CASSRSYRTDTQYF.

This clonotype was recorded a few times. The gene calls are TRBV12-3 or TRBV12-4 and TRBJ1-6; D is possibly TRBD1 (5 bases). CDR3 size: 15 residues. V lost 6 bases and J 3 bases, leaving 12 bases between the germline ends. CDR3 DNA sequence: TGTGCCAGCAGCACGACAGAGCGCTATAATTCACCCCTCCACTTT. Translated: CASSTTERYNSPLHF.

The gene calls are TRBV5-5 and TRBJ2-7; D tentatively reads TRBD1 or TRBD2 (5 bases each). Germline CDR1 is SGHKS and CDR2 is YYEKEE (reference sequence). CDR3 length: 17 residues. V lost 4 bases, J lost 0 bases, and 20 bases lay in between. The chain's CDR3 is CASSGPVGAYGSYEQYF. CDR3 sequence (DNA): TGTGCCAGCAGCGGTCCCGTCGGGGCTTACGGCTCCTACGAGCAGTACTTC.

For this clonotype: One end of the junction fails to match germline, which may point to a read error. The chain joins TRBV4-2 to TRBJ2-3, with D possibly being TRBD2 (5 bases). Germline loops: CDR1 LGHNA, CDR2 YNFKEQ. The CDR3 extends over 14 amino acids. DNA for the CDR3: TGTGCCAGCAGCCAAGATGCGGGCACAGATATGCAGTATTTT. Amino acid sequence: CASSQDAGTDMQYF.

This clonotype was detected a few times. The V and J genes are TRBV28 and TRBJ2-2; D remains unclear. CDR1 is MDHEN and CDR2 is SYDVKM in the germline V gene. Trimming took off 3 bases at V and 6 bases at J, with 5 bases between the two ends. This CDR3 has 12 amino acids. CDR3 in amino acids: CASSFEAGELFF. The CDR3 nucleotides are TGTGCCAGCAGTTTCGAAGCCGGGGAGCTGTTTTTT.

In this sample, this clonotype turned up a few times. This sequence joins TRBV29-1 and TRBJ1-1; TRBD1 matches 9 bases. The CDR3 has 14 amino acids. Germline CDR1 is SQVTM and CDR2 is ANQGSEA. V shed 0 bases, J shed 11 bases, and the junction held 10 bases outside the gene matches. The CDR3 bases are TGCAGCGTTGAAGAACAGGGGGCGGGGGCTGGGGCTTTCTTT. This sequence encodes CSVEEQGAGAGAFF.

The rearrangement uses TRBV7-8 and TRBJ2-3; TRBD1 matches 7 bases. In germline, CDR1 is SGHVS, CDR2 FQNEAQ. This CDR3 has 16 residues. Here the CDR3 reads CVSSLPRQGFSDTQYF. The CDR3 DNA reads TGTGTTAGCAGCTTACCCCGACAGGGTTTCTCAGATACGCAGTATTTT.

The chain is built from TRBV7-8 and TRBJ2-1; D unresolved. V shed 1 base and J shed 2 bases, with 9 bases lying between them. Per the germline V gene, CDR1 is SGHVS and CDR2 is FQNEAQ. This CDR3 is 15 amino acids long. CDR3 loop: CASSLGPPPYNEQFF. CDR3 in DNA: TGTGCCAGCAGCTTAGGACCCCCCCCCTACAATGAGCAGTTCTTC.

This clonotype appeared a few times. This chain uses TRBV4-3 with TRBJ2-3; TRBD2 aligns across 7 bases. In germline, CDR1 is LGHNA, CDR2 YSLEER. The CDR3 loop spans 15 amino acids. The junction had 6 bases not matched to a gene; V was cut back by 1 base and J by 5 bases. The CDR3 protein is CASSQVAGEIDTQYF. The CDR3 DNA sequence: TGCGCCAGCAGCCAAGTCGCGGGGGAAATAGATACGCAGTATTTT.

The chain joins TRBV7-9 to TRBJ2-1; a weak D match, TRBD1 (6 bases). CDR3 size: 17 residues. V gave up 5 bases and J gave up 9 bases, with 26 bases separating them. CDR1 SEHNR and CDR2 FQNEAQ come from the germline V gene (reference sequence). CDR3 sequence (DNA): TGTGCCAGCAGCCCCAGGGGTGCAGGTCGAGATCTTGTTGAGCAGTTCTTC. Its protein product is CASSPRGAGRDLVEQFF.